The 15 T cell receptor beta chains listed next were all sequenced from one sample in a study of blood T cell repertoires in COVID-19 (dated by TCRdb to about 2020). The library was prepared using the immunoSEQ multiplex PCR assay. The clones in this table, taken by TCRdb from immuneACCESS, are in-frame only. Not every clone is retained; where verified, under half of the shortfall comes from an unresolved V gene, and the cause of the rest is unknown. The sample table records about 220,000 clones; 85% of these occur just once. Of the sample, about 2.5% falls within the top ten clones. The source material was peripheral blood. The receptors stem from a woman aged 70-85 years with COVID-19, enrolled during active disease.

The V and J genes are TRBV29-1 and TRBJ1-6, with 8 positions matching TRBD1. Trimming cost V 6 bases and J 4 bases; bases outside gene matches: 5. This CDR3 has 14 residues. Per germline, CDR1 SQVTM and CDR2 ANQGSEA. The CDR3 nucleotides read TGCAGCGTCCGACAGGGGAGTTATAATTCACCCCTCCACTTT. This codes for CSVRQGSYNSPLHF.

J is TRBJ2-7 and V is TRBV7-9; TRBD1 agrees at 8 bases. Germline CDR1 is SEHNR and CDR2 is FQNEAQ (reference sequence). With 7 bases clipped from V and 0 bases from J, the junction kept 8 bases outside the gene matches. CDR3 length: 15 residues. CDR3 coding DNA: TGTGCCAGCACCAAGGGGGACAGGAGCTCCTACGAGCAGTACTTC. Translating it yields CASTKGDRSSYEQYF.

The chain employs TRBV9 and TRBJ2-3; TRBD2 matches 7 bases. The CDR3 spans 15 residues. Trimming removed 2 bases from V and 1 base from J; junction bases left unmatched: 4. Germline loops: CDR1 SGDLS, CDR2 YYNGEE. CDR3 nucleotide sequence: TGTGCCAGCAGCGTGAGGGAGGGACGCACAGATACGCAGTATTTT. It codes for CASSVREGRTDTQYF. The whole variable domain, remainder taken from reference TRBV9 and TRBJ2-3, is DSGVTQTPKHLITATGQRVTLRCSPRSGDLSVYWYQQSLDQGLQFLIQYYNGEERAKGNILERFSAQQFPDLHSELNLSSLELGDSALYFCASSVREGRTDTQYFGPGTRLTVL.

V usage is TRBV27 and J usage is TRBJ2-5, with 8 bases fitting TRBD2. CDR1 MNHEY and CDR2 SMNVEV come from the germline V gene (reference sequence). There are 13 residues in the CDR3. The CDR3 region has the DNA TGTCCGGGGACTAGTGGGACGGAAGAGACCCAGTACTTC. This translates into CPGTSGTEETQYF.

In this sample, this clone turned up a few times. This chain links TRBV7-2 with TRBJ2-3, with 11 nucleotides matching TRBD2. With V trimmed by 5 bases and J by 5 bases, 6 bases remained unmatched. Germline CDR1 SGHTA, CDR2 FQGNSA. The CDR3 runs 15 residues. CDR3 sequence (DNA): TGTGCCAGCAGCAATAGCGGGGGGGCCGAAGATACGCAGTATTTT. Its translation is CASSNSGGAEDTQYF.

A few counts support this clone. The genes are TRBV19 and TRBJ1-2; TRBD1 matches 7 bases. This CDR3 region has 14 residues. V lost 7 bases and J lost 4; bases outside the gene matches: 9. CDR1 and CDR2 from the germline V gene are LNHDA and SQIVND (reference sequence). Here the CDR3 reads CASTHAQGLYGYTF. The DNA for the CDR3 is TGTGCCAGTACTCACGCACAGGGGCTCTATGGCTACACCTTC.

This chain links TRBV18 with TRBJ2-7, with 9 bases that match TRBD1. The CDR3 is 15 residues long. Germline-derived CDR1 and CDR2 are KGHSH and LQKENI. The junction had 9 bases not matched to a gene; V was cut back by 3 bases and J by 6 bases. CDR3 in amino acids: CASSPWGQGMSEQYF. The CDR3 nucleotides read TGTGCCAGCTCACCGTGGGGACAGGGAATGTCCGAGCAGTACTTC.

DNA for the CDR3: TGTGCCAGCTCATCTCTAGACAGGGTTCAGCCCCAGCATTTT. This gives the protein CASSSLDRVQPQHF. This chain joins TRBV18 and TRBJ1-5; 7 nucleotides line up with TRBD1. Trimming cost V 5 bases and J 6 bases; bases outside gene matches: 7. The CDR3 extends over 14 amino acids. CDR1 and CDR2 from the germline V gene are KGHSH and LQKENI. Full variable domain (rest looked up from reference TRBV18 and TRBJ1-5): NAGVMQNPRHLVRRRGQEARLRCSPMKGHSHVYWYRQLPEEGLKFMVYLQKENIIDESGMPKERFSAEFPKEGPSILRIQQVVRGDSAAYFCASSSLDRVQPQHFGDGTRLSIL.

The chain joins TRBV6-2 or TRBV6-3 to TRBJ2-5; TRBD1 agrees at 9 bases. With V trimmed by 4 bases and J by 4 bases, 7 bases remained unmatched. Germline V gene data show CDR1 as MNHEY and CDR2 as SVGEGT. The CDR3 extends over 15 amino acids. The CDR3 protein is CASSLGQGRLETQYF. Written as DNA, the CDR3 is TGTGCCAGCAGTTTAGGACAGGGGAGGTTAGAGACCCAGTACTTC.

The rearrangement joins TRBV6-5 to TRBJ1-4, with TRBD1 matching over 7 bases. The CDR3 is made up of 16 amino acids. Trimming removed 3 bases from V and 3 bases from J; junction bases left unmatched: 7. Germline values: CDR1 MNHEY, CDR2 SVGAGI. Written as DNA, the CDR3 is TGTGCCAGCAGTTATAACGCAGGGGGGCCTAATGAAAAACTGTTTTTT. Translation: CASSYNAGGPNEKLFF.

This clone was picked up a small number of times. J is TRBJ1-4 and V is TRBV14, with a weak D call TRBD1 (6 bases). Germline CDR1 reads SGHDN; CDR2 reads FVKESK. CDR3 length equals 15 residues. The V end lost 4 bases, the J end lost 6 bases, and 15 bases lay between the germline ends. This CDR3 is CASSLSRGFYEKLFF. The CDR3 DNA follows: TGTGCCAGCAGCCTCTCCAGGGGATTTTATGAAAAACTGTTTTTT.

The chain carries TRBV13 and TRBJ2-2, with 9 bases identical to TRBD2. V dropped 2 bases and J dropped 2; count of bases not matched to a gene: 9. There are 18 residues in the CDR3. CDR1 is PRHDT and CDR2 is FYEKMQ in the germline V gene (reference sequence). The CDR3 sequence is CASSLFRAGGPNTGELFF. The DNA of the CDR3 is TGTGCCAGCAGCTTATTCCGAGCGGGGGGTCCAAACACCGGGGAGCTGTTTTTT.

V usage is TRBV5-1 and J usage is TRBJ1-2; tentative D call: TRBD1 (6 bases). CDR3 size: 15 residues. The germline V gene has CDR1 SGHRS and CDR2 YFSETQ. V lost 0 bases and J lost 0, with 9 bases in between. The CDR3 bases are TGCGCCAGCAGCTTGGGGACAGCTTCTAACTATGGCTACACCTTC. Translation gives CASSLGTASNYGYTF.

This CDR3 is CAWRLAGATREQYF. The CDR3 DNA reads as TGTGCCTGGAGGCTAGCGGGAGCAACTCGGGAGCAGTACTTC. The V call is TRBV30, the J call TRBJ2-7; 10 nucleotides align to TRBD2. The trim removed 3 bases at V and 7 bases at J, leaving 9 bases unmatched. Germline CDR1 GTSNPN, CDR2 SVGIG (reference sequence). The CDR3 sequence is 14 residues long.

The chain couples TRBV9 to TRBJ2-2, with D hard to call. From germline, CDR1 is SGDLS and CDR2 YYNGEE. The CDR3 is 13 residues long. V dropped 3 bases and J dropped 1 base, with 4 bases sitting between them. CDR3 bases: TGTGCCAGCAGCGCTAGGAACACCGGGGAGCTGTTTTTT. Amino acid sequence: CASSARNTGELFF.